These T cell receptor beta chains were read from a single sample in a study of blood T cells in healthy people across ages. From the 5' RACE reads, TCRdb called clonotypes with MiXCR, one entry per CDR3 protein. Among 850,000 to 950,000 distinct CDR3 sequences listed, 29% were seen once. The material sequenced was blood. These receptors originate from a woman older than 75 in good health. Both conserved end residues are part of each CDR3. D genes are given only for firm matches. The size of a clone is reported for some rows only, either as once, few or many, or as a class for expanded clones.

d_call j_call cdr3_length v_call clone_size cdr3_nt cdr3_aa
TRBD1 TRBJ1-4 12 TRBV7-9 many TGTGCCAGCAGCCCGGGACAGGGACAACTGTTTTTT CASSPGQGQLFF
- TRBJ2-3 15 TRBV20-1 many TGCAGTGCTAGAGGAATGGGACTCCGTGGGGATACGCAGTATTTT CSARGMGLRGDTQYF
TRBD1 TRBJ2-5 13 TRBV18 many TGTGCCAGCAGCCGACAGGGTGGGGAGACCCAGTACTTC CASSRQGGETQYF
- TRBJ2-1 15 TRBV6-2/TRBV6-3 - TGTGCCAGCAGCCCAAGCGGACGGAGCTACAATGGGCAGTTCTTC CASSPSGRSYNGQFF
- TRBJ2-1 15 TRBV20-1 many TGCAGTGTGGTCGAACCCGGGGGAGGATACAATGAGCAGTTCTTC CSVVEPGGGYNEQFF
TRBD1 TRBJ1-2 17 TRBV6-1 many TGTGCCAGCAGTGAGCCGGGACAGGGGGCAGTAGTCTATGGCTACACCTTC CASSEPGQGAVVYGYTF
- TRBJ2-3 14 TRBV27 many TGTGCCAGCAGTTTCTTTACTAGCACAGATACGCAGTATTTT CASSFFTSTDTQYF
- TRBJ1-2 15 TRBV27 many TGTGCCAGCAGTTTCGCCCTGACAGGAAACTATGGCTACACCTTC CASSFALTGNYGYTF
TRBD2 TRBJ2-4 17 TRBV9 - TGTGCCAGCAGCCCAAGGACTAGCGGGGGGAGTTTGAACATTCAGTACTTC CASSPRTSGGSLNIQYF
- TRBJ2-5 17 TRBV18 many TGTGCCAGCTCACCGCGTATGACCAACAGCCGACGGGAGACCCAGTACTTC CASSPRMTNSRRETQYF
TRBD1 TRBJ1-5 17 TRBV28 few TGTGCCAGCAGAATAGGGGGCGGGACAGGGAGTAGACAGCCCCAGCATTTT CASRIGGGTGSRQPQHF
- TRBJ2-5 14 TRBV6-5 many TGTGCCAGCAGTTACCTCTACTTACAAGAGACCCAGTACTTC CASSYLYLQETQYF
- TRBJ1-5 13 TRBV30 - TGTGCCTGGAGTGTATCAAGGAATCAGCCCCAGCATTTT CAWSVSRNQPQHF
- TRBJ2-3 15 TRBV6-2/TRBV6-3 many TGTGCCAGCAGCCCCGGGACTCCAGGGATAGATACGCAGTATTTT CASSPGTPGIDTQYF
TRBD2 TRBJ2-3 16 TRBV11-2 few TGTGCCAGCAGCTCTCGGACTAGCGGGGGGGCGGATACGCAGTATTTT CASSSRTSGGADTQYF
TRBD2 TRBJ2-1 15 TRBV20-1 - TGCAGTGCTAGAGCTGGAGCGGGGGAGAACAATGAGCAGTTCTTC CSARAGAGENNEQFF
TRBD2 TRBJ2-1 15 TRBV6-1 many TGTGCCAGCAGTGAAGGCGGGGGGGCCTCCAATGAGCAGTTCTTC CASSEGGGASNEQFF
- TRBJ2-7 14 TRBV5-5 many TGTGCCAGCAGCTTAACAGGACAGTCCTACGAGCAGTACTTC CASSLTGQSYEQYF
- TRBJ2-6 16 TRBV7-2 many TGTGCCAGCAGCTTATCCCCCAACTCTGGGGCCAACGTCCTGACTTTC CASSLSPNSGANVLTF
TRBD2 TRBJ2-5 16 TRBV5-1 many TGCGCCAGCAGCTTGGCAGGGACTAGGCCCGGGGAGACCCAGTACTTC CASSLAGTRPGETQYF
- TRBJ1-5 16 TRBV12-3/TRBV12-4 - TGTGCCAGCAGTTGGGGGGGCGGGGATAGCAATCAGCCCCAGCATTTT CASSWGGGDSNQPQHF
- TRBJ1-2 15 TRBV6-2/TRBV6-3 - TGTGCCAGCAGTTCCTTGGGGCAGCGCCCGTATGGCTACACCTTC CASSSLGQRPYGYTF
TRBD1 TRBJ2-5 16 TRBV7-2 many TGTGCCAGCAGCTTAGAGGGACAGGCTGGCGGGAAGACCCAGTACTTC CASSLEGQAGGKTQYF
- TRBJ2-4 14 TRBV7-2 - TGTGCCAGCAGTCCGAGTGGTACCAAAAACATTCAGTACTTC CASSPSGTKNIQYF
- TRBJ1-1 11 TRBV10-3 many TGTGCCACCCGGGAAGACACTGAAGCTTTCTTT CATREDTEAFF
TRBD1 TRBJ2-7 15 TRBV4-3 many TGCGCCAGCAGCCAAGGGATGACAGGGGCATACGAGCAGTACTTC CASSQGMTGAYEQYF
- TRBJ2-6 11 TRBV6-5 many TGTGCCAGCGCGGGGGCCAACGTCCTGACTTTC CASAGANVLTF
TRBD2 TRBJ2-5 14 TRBV4-3 few TGCGCCAGCAGTCAATCCTTCGACGGGGGGACCCGGTACTTC CASSQSFDGGTRYF
TRBD1 TRBJ2-7 14 TRBV12-3/TRBV12-4 - TGTGCCGGCAGGATAGGGGGACAGTCCTACGAGCAGTACTTC CAGRIGGQSYEQYF
- TRBJ2-5 13 TRBV7-2 many TGTGCCAGCAGCTTACAGTGGGGGGAGACCCAGTACTTC CASSLQWGETQYF
- TRBJ2-7 16 TRBV5-5 many TGTGCCAGCAGCTTGGTCCTCCGCATGGGTGATAACGAGCAGTACTTC CASSLVLRMGDNEQYF
- TRBJ2-4 12 TRBV20-1 few TGCAGTGCTAGAGAGGGTGGAAACATTCAGTACTTC CSAREGGNIQYF
- TRBJ2-3 11 TRBV7-9 many TGTGCCAGCAGCAGGTCAGATACGCAGTATTTT CASSRSDTQYF
- TRBJ2-7 13 TRBV6-2/TRBV6-3 - TGTGCCAGCAGTTACTCTTTAGCCTACGAGCAGTACTTC CASSYSLAYEQYF
- TRBJ1-1 16 TRBV6-5 many TGTGCCAGCAGTTACTCGACTGGGGGTTCAGGCACTGAAGCTTTCTTT CASSYSTGGSGTEAFF
- TRBJ1-4 15 TRBV4-3 - TGCGCCAGCAGCCAAGATGGGGACCCAAATGAAGAACTGTTTTTT CASSQDGDPNEELFF
- TRBJ2-6 18 TRBV28 few TGTGCCAGCAGTTTCTCCGGGCTGGGTATAACTGGGGCCAACGTCCTGACTTTC CASSFSGLGITGANVLTF